A single sample gave rise to the 30 T cell receptor beta chains below, sequenced in a study of OX40 agonist ivuxolimab in advanced cancers. Sequencing used immunoSEQ multiplex PCR; TCRdb keeps in-frame clones, though not all of them. Here the sample spans roughly 35,000 clones, 65% to 80% being singletons. Sequenced material: CD4+ or CD8+ T cells sorted from blood, taken in a trial of the OX40 agonist ivuxolimab. These receptors came from an adult with an advanced solid tumor such as melanoma, head and neck, liver or kidney cancer.

The chain combines TRBV9 with TRBJ2-3, with D perhaps TRBD1 (6 bases). The CDR3 contains 15 residues. V dropped 0 bases and J dropped 2 bases, with 10 bases sitting between them. Germline-derived CDR1 and CDR2 are SGDLS and YYNGEE. For the CDR3, the DNA is TGTGCCAGCAGCGTAGAAGACAGGACCACAGATACGCAGTATTTT. Encoded protein: CASSVEDRTTDTQYF.

The genes are TRBV29-1 and TRBJ1-2, with TRBD1 matching over 7 bases. The CDR3 contains 13 residues. Germline-derived CDR1 and CDR2 are SQVTM and ANQGSEA. The V gene end was trimmed by 6 bases and the J gene end by 4 bases; junction bases not matched to a gene: 8. The CDR3 region has the DNA TGCAGCGTGCCCACAGGGGCGGGCTATGGCTACACCTTC. As protein: CSVPTGAGYGYTF. Variable domain in full (rest from reference TRBV29-1 and TRBJ1-2): SAVISQKPSRDICQRGTSLTIQCQVDSQVTMMFWYRQQPGQSLTLIATANQGSEATYESGFVIDKFPISRPNLTFSTLTVSNMSPEDSSIYLCSVPTGAGYGYTFGSGTRLTVV.

The chain carries TRBV11-3 and TRBJ2-3; 9 bases are a match to TRBD1. V lost 3 bases, J lost 6 bases, and 4 bases stayed unmatched. Germline-derived CDR1 and CDR2 are SGHNT and YENEEA. The CDR3 covers 14 residues. CDR3 sequence reads: CASSLGQGLDTQYF. Here the CDR3 DNA reads TGTGCCAGCAGCTTGGGACAGGGTTTGGATACGCAGTATTTT.

The chain recombines TRBV7-8 with TRBJ2-1; 11 bases match TRBD1. This CDR3 is built from 17 residues. Losses at the gene ends were 4 bases for V and 4 bases for J; bases not matched to a gene: 9. Per the germline V gene, CDR1 is SGHVS and CDR2 is FQNEAQ. CDR3 region: CASSSKPWDRGYNEQFF. DNA of the CDR3: TGTGCCAGCAGCTCCAAACCCTGGGACAGGGGGTACAATGAGCAGTTCTTC.

The CDR3 protein is CASSIVHRGYEQYF. CDR3 DNA: TGTGCCAGTAGTATTGTGCACAGGGGCTACGAGCAGTACTTC. The chain has TRBV19 and TRBJ2-7; 7 nucleotides match TRBD1. Trimming took 3 bases from V and 3 from J; bases not matched to a gene: 5. The CDR3 consists of 14 residues. The germline V gene encodes CDR1 LNHDA and CDR2 SQIVND (reference sequence).

This rearrangement joins TRBV7-9 to TRBJ1-4; 9 nucleotides line up with TRBD1. V shed 3 bases, J shed 7 bases, and the junction held 9 bases outside the gene matches. The CDR3 has 16 residues. The germline V gene encodes CDR1 SEHNR and CDR2 FQNEAQ (reference sequence). Here the CDR3 reads CASSFYRGREAEKLFF. The DNA for the CDR3 is TGTGCCAGCAGCTTTTACAGGGGGCGGGAGGCTGAAAAACTGTTTTTT.

The rearrangement uses TRBV7-9 and TRBJ1-5; 10 bases are a match to TRBD1. Per the germline V gene, CDR1 is SEHNR and CDR2 is FQNEAQ (reference sequence). Trimming at V came to 0 bases and at J to 5 bases, leaving 4 bases not matched to a gene. CDR3 size: 16 residues. The CDR3 reads CASSLAFGTGDQPQHF. The CDR3 region has the DNA TGTGCCAGCAGCTTAGCATTCGGGACAGGGGATCAGCCCCAGCATTTT. Looking up the rest from reference TRBV7-9 and TRBJ1-5 gives the full variable domain: DTGVSQNPRHKITKRGQNVTFRCDPISEHNRLYWYRQTLGQGPEFLTYFQNEAQLEKSRLLSDRFSAERPKGSFSTLEIQRTEQGDSAMYLCASSLAFGTGDQPQHFGDGTRLSIL.

V usage is TRBV5-1 and J usage is TRBJ1-2; possible D gene TRBD1, 6 bases. The CDR3 spans 17 residues. Germline lookup yields CDR1 SGHRS and CDR2 YFSETQ. The germline V and J ends were trimmed by 0 bases and 5 bases, with 20 bases remaining between them. As DNA, the CDR3 is TGCGCCAGCAGCTTGGCGCAGGGGCCTCCTAAGACTTATGGCTACACCTTC. It codes for CASSLAQGPPKTYGYTF.

The V and J genes are TRBV10-2 and TRBJ1-1, with a weak D call TRBD1 (5 bases). The CDR3 totals 16 residues. Germline V CDR1 and CDR2: WSHSY, SAAADI. V lost 1 base to trimming and J lost 1 base, with 13 bases between them. The CDR3 reads CASSEWRGVGNTEAFF. CDR3 nucleotide sequence: TGCGCCAGCAGTGAGTGGCGGGGGGTGGGGAACACTGAAGCTTTCTTT.

J is TRBJ2-5 and V is TRBV7-7, with 8 bases aligning to TRBD2. The CDR3 is 15 residues long. V lost 3 bases and J lost 5; bases outside the gene matches: 8. Germline V gene lookup returns CDR1 SSHAT and CDR2 FNYEAQ (reference sequence). CDR3 loop: CASSLDGGAMETQYF. For the CDR3, the DNA is TGTGCCAGCAGCTTGGACGGGGGGGCAATGGAGACCCAGTACTTC. The full variable domain, its missing parts supplied by reference TRBV7-7 and TRBJ2-5, is GAGVSQSPRYKVTKRGQDVTLRCDPISSHATLYWYQQALGQGPEFLTYFNYEAQPDKSGLPSDRFSAERPEGSISTLTIQRTEQRDSAMYRCASSLDGGAMETQYFGPGTRLLVL.

This chain joins TRBV5-1 and TRBJ1-2; D is undetermined. The CDR3 runs to 12 residues. V dropped 6 bases and J dropped 4 bases, with 10 bases sitting between them. The germline V gene encodes CDR1 SGHRS and CDR2 YFSETQ. The CDR3 DNA reads as TGCGCCAGCAACGGGCGGGGCTATGGCTACACCTTC. As protein: CASNGRGYGYTF.

Written as DNA, the CDR3 is TGTGCCAGCAGTGACTCGAAAGATGGGTACTCCCGCTATGGCTACACCTTC. It encodes CASSDSKDGYSRYGYTF. The chain combines TRBV6-4 with TRBJ1-2; D is uncertain. V lost 0 bases and J lost 4, with 18 bases in between. Germline lookup yields CDR1 MRHNA and CDR2 SNTAGT. The CDR3 is 17 amino acids.

The chain has TRBV27 and TRBJ1-6; D is ambiguous. CDR1 is MNHEY and CDR2 is SMNVEV in the germline V gene (reference sequence). V was pared by 6 bases and J by 9 bases, with 21 bases between. CDR3 size: 16 residues. The CDR3 DNA sequence: TGTGCCAGCAGCCCCGCAGCTGGGTCTTTCCCTTCACCCCTCCACTTT. It yields the protein CASSPAAGSFPSPLHF.

The V and J genes are TRBV15 and TRBJ2-5; D gene unclear. This CDR3 has 16 amino acids. The V gene's germline CDR1 is LNHNV and CDR2 YYDKDF (reference sequence). Trimming removed 1 base at V and 5 bases at J, with 17 bases between. In DNA form, the CDR3 reads TGTGCCACCAGCAGAGTGCGTTTAGAACCCCGGGAGACCCAGTACTTC. Protein sequence: CATSRVRLEPRETQYF. Using reference TRBV15 and TRBJ2-5 for the parts outside the CDR3, the full variable domain is DAMVIQNPRYQVTQFGKPVTLSCSQTLNHNVMYWYQQKSSQAPKLLFHYYDKDFNNEADTPDNFQSRRPNTSFCFLDIRSPGLGDTAMYLCATSRVRLEPRETQYFGPGTRLLVL.

This clone was counted once. The chain joins TRBV9 to TRBJ1-2, with no clear D. CDR3 size: 12 residues. Germline assignment: CDR1 SGDLS and CDR2 YYNGEE. Trimming removed 0 bases at V and 7 bases at J, with 7 bases between. CDR3 sequence (DNA): TGTGCCAGCAGCGTAGAATTAGGTGGCTACACCTTC. Protein: CASSVELGGYTF.

CDR3 sequence (DNA): TGTGCCTGGCTACCGCCCCGAGATGGCTACACCTTC. It translates to CAWLPPRDGYTF. This chain joins TRBV30 and TRBJ1-2; D gene unclear. Germline CDR1 is GTSNPN and CDR2 is SVGIG (reference sequence). CDR3 length equals 12 residues. Deletions cut 5 bases from V and 6 bases from J, with 13 bases between.

This chain joins TRBV10-3 and TRBJ1-1; tentatively, D is TRBD1 (6 bases). Trimming removed 4 bases from V and 0 bases from J, with 9 bases in between. This CDR3 has 14 amino acids. Germline V gene sequence: CDR1 ENHRY, CDR2 SYGVKD. The CDR3 DNA reads as TGTGCCATCAGTGCGGACAGCATGAACACTGAAGCTTTCTTT. This sequence encodes CAISADSMNTEAFF.

In nucleotides, the CDR3 is TGCGCCAGCAGCTTGGCTGGGGGGGACACTGAAGCTTTCTTT. It translates to CASSLAGGDTEAFF. This chain uses TRBV5-1 with TRBJ1-1, with a tentative D call TRBD1 (5 bases). Trimming removed 0 bases from V and 3 bases from J, with 9 bases in between. This CDR3 comprises 14 residues. The germline V gene encodes CDR1 SGHRS and CDR2 YFSETQ. The complete variable domain, with remaining parts taken from reference TRBV5-1 and TRBJ1-1, reads KAGVTQTPRYLIKTRGQQVTLSCSPISGHRSVSWYQQTPGQGLQFLFEYFSETQRNKGNFPGRFSGRQFSNSRSEMNVSTLELGDSALYLCASSLAGGDTEAFFGQGTRLTVV.

The chain has TRBV28 and TRBJ2-1, with 9 bases matching TRBD1. Germline V gene lookup returns CDR1 MDHEN and CDR2 SYDVKM. The CDR3 runs to 15 residues. V trimming: 0 bases; J trimming: 10 bases; junction bases outside the gene matches: 7. The CDR3 sequence is CASSLWRTGAEEQFF. CDR3 nucleotide sequence: TGTGCCAGCAGTTTATGGCGGACAGGGGCGGAAGAGCAGTTCTTC.

This sequence joins TRBV29-1 and TRBJ2-7, with a weak D call TRBD2 (5 bases). V was trimmed by 1 base and J by 3 bases, leaving 10 bases between them. Germline V gives CDR1 SQVTM, CDR2 ANQGSEA. This CDR3 spans 13 amino acids. The DNA for the CDR3 is TGCAGCGTTGAAGGATGGGGAGACTACGAGCAGTACTTC. Translated, it gives CSVEGWGDYEQYF.

The chain combines TRBV7-2 with TRBJ2-3, with D possibly TRBD2 on 7 matching bases. The CDR3 loop spans 16 amino acids. The V end lost 2 bases, the J end lost 1 base, and 13 bases lay between the germline ends. CDR1 is SGHTA, CDR2 FQGNSA, per germline. In nucleotides, the CDR3 is TGTGCCAGCAGCTTAAGGGGGGGCCGGGGCACAGATACGCAGTATTTT. It translates to CASSLRGGRGTDTQYF.

This clone turned up a few times. This chain joins TRBV19 and TRBJ2-1; TRBD2 agrees at 15 bases. Germline V gene data show CDR1 as LNHDA and CDR2 as SQIVND (reference sequence). The CDR3 has 15 residues. V trimming: 1 base; J trimming: 9 bases; junction bases outside the gene matches: 1. The CDR3 spells CASSIGTSGGVEQFF. CDR3 in DNA: TGTGCCAGTAGTATAGGGACTAGCGGGGGGGTTGAGCAGTTCTTC.

J is TRBJ1-5 and V is TRBV11-2; tentative D call: TRBD1 (6 bases). The CDR3 consists of 14 residues. V was clipped by 5 bases and J by 5 bases, with 13 bases between them. The germline CDR1 and CDR2 sequences are SGHAT and FQNNGV. CDR3 amino acids: CASSPTGQDQPQHF. The DNA of the CDR3 is TGTGCCAGCAGCCCAACAGGGCAAGATCAGCCCCAGCATTTT. Filled out from reference TRBV11-2 and TRBJ1-5, the complete variable domain reads EAGVAQSPRYKIIEKRQSVAFWCNPISGHATLYWYQQILGQGPKLLIQFQNNGVVDDSQLPKDRFSAERLKGVDSTLKIQPAKLEDSAVYLCASSPTGQDQPQHFGDGTRLSIL.

This clone was detected once. This CDR3 is CASSFWQGEGYTF. For the CDR3, the DNA is TGTGCCAGCAGTTTTTGGCAGGGGGAAGGCTACACCTTC. This chain uses TRBV28 with TRBJ1-2, with 7 bases lining up with TRBD1. This CDR3 region has 13 residues. Losses at the gene ends were 3 bases for V and 8 bases for J; bases not matched to a gene: 6. Germline assignment: CDR1 MDHEN and CDR2 SYDVKM.

The V and J genes are TRBV27 and TRBJ2-6; 8 bases align to TRBD1. Trimming at V came to 3 bases and at J to 1 base, leaving 5 bases not matched to a gene. Germline V gives CDR1 MNHEY, CDR2 SMNVEV (reference sequence). CDR3 length equals 17 residues. The CDR3: CASSFRDRNSGANVLTF. CDR3 DNA sequence: TGTGCCAGCAGTTTTAGGGACAGGAATTCTGGGGCCAACGTCCTGACTTTC.

The chain uses TRBV30 and TRBJ2-1, with a tentative D call TRBD2 (5 bases). Trimming cost V 3 bases and J 9 bases, with 18 bases left between them. CDR3 length: 14 residues. CDR1 is GTSNPN, CDR2 SVGIG, per germline (reference sequence). CDR3 in amino acids: CAWRSEGWFGEQFF. The CDR3 DNA follows: TGTGCCTGGAGGAGTGAGGGTTGGTTTGGTGAGCAGTTCTTC.

V usage is TRBV6-4 and J usage is TRBJ1-1; 8 bases are a match to TRBD1. The CDR3 runs to 14 residues. V dropped 2 bases and J dropped 11; count of bases not matched to a gene: 10. Germline CDR1 and CDR2: MRHNA and SNTAGT. The CDR3: CASSDGSGGNRAFF. The CDR3 nucleotides are TGTGCCAGCAGTGACGGGTCAGGGGGCAATCGGGCTTTCTTT.

J is TRBJ1-3 and V is TRBV5-5; D may be TRBD1 (5 bases). Germline CDR1 SGHKS, CDR2 YYEKEE (reference sequence). The V gene lost 5 bases and the J gene lost 0 bases, with 21 bases spanning the gap. The length of the CDR3 is 18 residues. The CDR3 is CASRRKPPEGFSGNTIYF. Written as DNA, the CDR3 is TGTGCCAGCAGACGAAAGCCCCCGGAGGGGTTCTCTGGAAACACCATATATTTT.

The chain couples TRBV10-3 to TRBJ2-3; the match to TRBD1 covers 9 bases. The V gene's germline CDR1 is ENHRY and CDR2 SYGVKD. Germline trimming cut 9 bases from V and 1 base from J; bases unmatched to any gene: 5. The CDR3 covers 14 residues. The CDR3 DNA reads TGTGCCATATACAGGGGGCGAGGCACAGATACGCAGTATTTT. It encodes CAIYRGRGTDTQYF.

V is TRBV6-6 and J is TRBJ1-2; 9 positions agree with TRBD1. Per germline, CDR1 MNHNY and CDR2 SVGAGI (reference sequence). V was pared by 8 bases and J by 8 bases, with 3 bases of the junction left unmatched. The CDR3 totals 11 residues. CDR3 protein: CASLQGAGYTF. The CDR3 DNA is TGTGCCAGCCTACAGGGGGCAGGCTACACCTTC.